This T cell receptor beta chain was identified in a study of blood T cells in healthy people across ages. The use of a sample-barcoded 5' primer and a J-beta primer mix characterized a second PCR of roughly 6 to 12 cycles. Each CDR3 protein gets one entry after TCRdb re-called the 5' RACE reads with MiXCR. The sample has roughly 700,000 distinct CDR3 sequences, about 52% seen once. Germline V gene lookup returns CDR1 DFQATT and CDR2 SNEGSKA (reference sequence). Trimming shortened V by 6 bases and J by 7 bases, and 20 bases separated the two germline ends. CDR3 length: 14 residues. Many counts were recorded for this clonotype.

Sequenced material: blood. The chain recombines TRBV20-1 with TRBJ2-3, with D unclear. The sequence was collected from a woman aged 60-75 years in good health. The CDR3 DNA is TGCAGTGCCAGTCGCACAACGGACGCCTATACGCAGTATTTT. It translates to CSASRTTDAYTQYF.